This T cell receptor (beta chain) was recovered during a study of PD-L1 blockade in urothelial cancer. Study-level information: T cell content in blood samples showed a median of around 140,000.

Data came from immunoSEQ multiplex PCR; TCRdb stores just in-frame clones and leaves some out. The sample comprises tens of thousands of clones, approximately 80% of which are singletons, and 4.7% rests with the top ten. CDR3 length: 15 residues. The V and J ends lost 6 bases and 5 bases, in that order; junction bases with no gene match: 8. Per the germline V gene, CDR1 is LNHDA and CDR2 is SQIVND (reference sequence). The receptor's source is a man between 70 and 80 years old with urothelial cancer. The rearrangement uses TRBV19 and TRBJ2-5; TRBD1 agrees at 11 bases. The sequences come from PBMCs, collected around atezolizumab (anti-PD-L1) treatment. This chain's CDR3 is CASSLGQGAWETQYF. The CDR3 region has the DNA TGTGCCAGTAGCCTCGGACAGGGGGCTTGGGAGACCCAGTACTTC. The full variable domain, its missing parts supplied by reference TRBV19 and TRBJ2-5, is DGGITQSPKYLFRKEGQNVTLSCEQNLNHDAMYWYRQDPGQGLRLIYYSQIVNDFQKGDIAEGYSVSREKKESFPLTVTSAQKNPTAFYLCASSLGQGAWETQYFGPGTRLLVL.